The T cell receptor beta chain described here comes from a study of lymphopenia after photon versus proton radiotherapy. Study findings and constraints: Larger post-nadir TCR diversity loss correlated inversely with survival in deceased patients.

In the case of this clone: Its antigen remains unknown.

TCRdb keeps only in-frame clones here, not all; method: immunoSEQ multiplex PCR. The top ten hold roughly 28% of the sample, which has roughly 14,000 clones, approximately 83% seen once. The receptor's source is a man aged 45 to 65 with gastric cancer. Material: peripheral blood, obtained from a patient treated with photon-based radiotherapy.

CDR3 loop: CATSRGDTEAFF. The CDR3 DNA sequence: TGTGCCACCAGTCGGGGCGACACTGAAGCTTTCTTT. The gene calls are TRBV15 and TRBJ1-1, with D perhaps matching TRBD1 (5 bases). This CDR3 has 12 residues. The germline V and J ends were trimmed by 6 bases and 3 bases, with 8 bases remaining between them. Germline values: CDR1 LNHNV, CDR2 YYDKDF (reference sequence).